These 18 T cell receptor beta chains were all obtained from the same sample, sequenced in a study of cytomegalovirus exposure and HLA in healthy donors. A multiplex PCR was run with 60 Vbeta primers and 13 Jbeta primers. Repertoires were generated with immunoSEQ multiplex PCR, while TCRdb's copy carries only in-frame clones and drops some. The table includes some 120,000 clones, approximately 80% detected once. Sequenced material: PBMCs. These receptors were obtained from a man younger than 35 in good health and CMV-seronegative.

The genes are TRBV5-1 and TRBJ2-2; 7 positions agree with TRBD2. Germline loops: CDR1 SGHRS, CDR2 YFSETQ. Trimming took 7 bases from V and 3 from J; bases not matched to a gene: 9. The CDR3 consists of 15 residues. The CDR3, as DNA: TGCGCCAGCCACACAAGCCGGGGGGACACCGGGGAGCTGTTTTTT. This gives the protein CASHTSRGDTGELFF.

In DNA form, the CDR3 reads TGCGCCAGCAGCCACGCCCCGGCTAGCCGCGGGAGCACAGATACGCAGTATTTT. Translating gives CASSHAPASRGSTDTQYF. This rearrangement joins TRBV4-1 to TRBJ2-3, with a tentative D call TRBD2 (5 bases). Germline CDR1 reads MGHRA; CDR2 reads YSYEKL. The CDR3 length is 18 residues. Between the trimmed V and J ends, which lost 3 bases and 0 bases, there was a span of 19 bases.

V is TRBV7-7 and J is TRBJ2-2, with a possible D match to TRBD2 (6 bases). Trimming shortened V by 5 bases and J by 11 bases, and 27 bases separated the two germline ends. Germline V gives CDR1 SSHAT, CDR2 FNYEAQ (reference sequence). CDR3 length: 17 residues. The CDR3 spells CASSRLVGTSGIAELFF. The CDR3 DNA reads as TGTGCCAGCAGCCGTTTAGTCGGGACTTCCGGAATAGCAGAGCTGTTTTTT.

This clone has only one observation. The genes are TRBV10-1 and TRBJ2-1; TRBD1 is a possible D gene (6 bases). The CDR3 sequence is 15 residues long. Germline V gene lookup returns CDR1 WNHNN and CDR2 SYGVQD (reference sequence). Trimming took off 5 bases at V and 0 bases at J, with 11 bases between the two ends. The chain's CDR3 is CASSPDSPSYNEQFF. The CDR3 bases are TGCGCCAGCAGTCCGGACAGCCCCTCCTACAATGAGCAGTTCTTC.

The chain has TRBV5-4 and TRBJ2-1, with 9 nucleotides matching TRBD1. V lost 6 bases and J lost 1; bases outside the gene matches: 2. The CDR3 is made up of 14 amino acids. Germline V gene sequence: CDR1 SGHNT, CDR2 YYREEE (reference sequence). CDR3 sequence (DNA): TGTGCCAGCACGACAGGGGGTTCCTACAATGAGCAGTTCTTC. Amino acid sequence: CASTTGGSYNEQFF.

The rearrangement links TRBV10-3 to TRBJ1-2; maybe TRBD1 (5 bases). Germline V lookup: CDR1 ENHRY, CDR2 SYGVKD. This CDR3 region has 13 residues. V dropped 6 bases and J dropped 2 bases, with 10 bases sitting between them. The CDR3 bases are TGTGCCATCAGGGAGACAGAAAACTATGGCTACACCTTC. Amino acids: CAIRETENYGYTF.

The V and J genes are TRBV2 and TRBJ1-1, with 7 bases that match TRBD1. This CDR3 spans 13 amino acids. Germline CDR1 and CDR2: SNHLY and FYNNEI. Trimming removed 11 bases from V and 7 bases from J; junction bases left unmatched: 13. The CDR3 sequence is CAGARDRGYEAFF. CDR3 nucleotide sequence: TGTGCCGGCGCACGGGACAGAGGGTATGAAGCTTTCTTT.

In DNA, the CDR3 is TGTGCCAGCAGCCGGGACAGGGGGCTCAATGAGCAGTTCTTC. Translation: CASSRDRGLNEQFF. V is TRBV7-3 and J is TRBJ2-1, with TRBD1 matching 12 bases. Germline V gives CDR1 SGHTA, CDR2 FQGTGA. The trim removed 5 bases at V and 6 bases at J, leaving 2 bases unmatched. The CDR3 totals 14 residues.

The chain recombines TRBV6-5 with TRBJ2-3; 7 nucleotides agree with TRBD2. Germline CDR1 is MNHEY and CDR2 is SVGAGI. The CDR3 loop spans 13 amino acids. The junction had 2 bases not matched to a gene; V was cut back by 6 bases and J by 2 bases. The CDR3 loop is CASRAGFTDTQYF. The CDR3 nucleotides read TGTGCCAGCAGAGCGGGGTTCACAGATACGCAGTATTTT.

J is TRBJ1-1 and V is TRBV7-6; 8 bases agree with TRBD1. V shed 5 bases, J shed 0 bases, and the junction held 11 bases outside the gene matches. CDR1 SGHVS and CDR2 FNYEAQ come from the germline V gene. The CDR3 consists of 17 residues. The CDR3 reads CASSPLKTGALNTEAFF. The DNA for the CDR3 is TGTGCCAGCAGCCCCTTAAAGACAGGGGCCCTGAACACTGAAGCTTTCTTT.

The chain employs TRBV5-1 and TRBJ1-2; 8 bases are shared with TRBD1. Germline CDR1 reads SGHRS; CDR2 reads YFSETQ. The CDR3 loop spans 15 amino acids. The V and J ends lost 0 bases and 4 bases, in that order; junction bases with no gene match: 5. The CDR3 DNA reads TGCGCCAGCAGCTTGGAGGGGACAGGATCCTATGGCTACACCTTC. Residues: CASSLEGTGSYGYTF.

This clone is a singleton in its sample. The chain couples TRBV7-6 to TRBJ1-3; D unresolved. V shed 1 base and J shed 0 bases, with 7 bases lying between them. This CDR3 has 15 amino acids. Germline V gene sequence: CDR1 SGHVS, CDR2 FNYEAQ. CDR3 nucleotide sequence: TGTGCCAGCAGCTTAGGGGCGAGCTCTGGAAACACCATATATTTT. Its protein is CASSLGASSGNTIYF.

The chain uses TRBV6-5 and TRBJ2-2; 7 nucleotides align to TRBD1. Germline loops: CDR1 MNHEY, CDR2 SVGAGI. This CDR3 is built from 15 residues. Trimming cost V 6 bases and J 8 bases; bases outside gene matches: 12. The DNA of the CDR3 is TGTGCCAGCAGCCGGGGACAGCCCTTTTCTGGGGAGCTGTTTTTT. Amino acid sequence: CASSRGQPFSGELFF.

The chain links TRBV19 to TRBJ1-1, with D uncertain. Trimming cost V 10 bases and J 5 bases, with 17 bases left between them. CDR1 and CDR2 from the germline V gene are LNHDA and SQIVND (reference sequence). This CDR3 comprises 13 residues. Here the CDR3 reads CATTARAITEAFF. In nucleotides, the CDR3 is TGTGCCACCACCGCGCGGGCGATAACTGAAGCTTTCTTT.

J is TRBJ2-7 and V is TRBV4-2; TRBD2 matches 10 bases. CDR1 is LGHNA and CDR2 is YNFKEQ in the germline V gene. The CDR3 loop spans 15 amino acids. J lost 5 bases, V lost 4 bases, and 8 bases had no gene match. The CDR3 protein is CASSPSGGAYDEQYF. The CDR3 bases are TGTGCCAGCAGCCCGAGCGGGGGGGCATACGACGAGCAGTACTTC.

CDR3 nucleotide sequence: TGTGCCAGTAGTATAGAAACAGGGGCGAGGGGCTACACCTTC. Its protein product is CASSIETGARGYTF. The chain employs TRBV19 and TRBJ1-2, with 7 bases fitting TRBD1. Germline trimming cut 0 bases from V and 8 bases from J; bases unmatched to any gene: 6. The CDR3 extends over 14 amino acids. Germline CDR1 is LNHDA and CDR2 is SQIVND (reference sequence).

The chain combines TRBV5-1 with TRBJ2-2; D is perhaps TRBD1 (5 bases). Germline V gene sequence: CDR1 SGHRS, CDR2 YFSETQ. Trimming pared 4 bases from V and 4 bases from J, leaving 8 bases between. This CDR3 has 13 residues. The CDR3 is CASSVTVTGELFF. Here the CDR3 DNA reads TGCGCCAGCAGCGTGACAGTCACCGGGGAGCTGTTTTTT.

The chain combines TRBV7-6 with TRBJ2-2; D gene ambiguous. The CDR3 sequence is 14 residues long. Trimming cost V 2 bases and J 1 base, with 5 bases left between them. Germline CDR1 and CDR2: SGHVS and FNYEAQ. The CDR3 loop is CASSLTGNTGELFF. DNA for the CDR3: TGTGCCAGCAGCTTAACGGGGAACACCGGGGAGCTGTTTTTT.